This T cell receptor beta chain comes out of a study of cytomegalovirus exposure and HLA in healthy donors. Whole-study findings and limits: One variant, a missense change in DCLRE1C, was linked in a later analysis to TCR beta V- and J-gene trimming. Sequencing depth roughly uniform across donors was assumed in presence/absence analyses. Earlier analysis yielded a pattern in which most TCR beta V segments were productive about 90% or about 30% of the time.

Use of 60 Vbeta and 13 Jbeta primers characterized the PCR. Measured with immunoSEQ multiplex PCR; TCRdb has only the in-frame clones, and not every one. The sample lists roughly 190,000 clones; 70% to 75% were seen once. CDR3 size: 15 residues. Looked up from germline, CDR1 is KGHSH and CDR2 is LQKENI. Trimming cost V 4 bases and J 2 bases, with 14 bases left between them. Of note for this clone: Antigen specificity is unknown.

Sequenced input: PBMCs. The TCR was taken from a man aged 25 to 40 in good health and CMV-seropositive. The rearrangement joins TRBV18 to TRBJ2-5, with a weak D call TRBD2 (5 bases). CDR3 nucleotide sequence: TGTGCCAGCTCACTACATCCAGGAGGTCAAGAGACCCAGTACTTC. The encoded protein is CASSLHPGGQETQYF. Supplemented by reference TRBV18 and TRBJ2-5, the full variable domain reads NAGVMQNPRHLVRRRGQEARLRCSPMKGHSHVYWYRQLPEEGLKFMVYLQKENIIDESGMPKERFSAEFPKEGPSILRIQQVVRGDSAAYFCASSLHPGGQETQYFGPGTRLLVL.